This TCR beta chain appears in the sequencing data of a study of CD8+CD57+ T cells in acquired aplastic anemia. Study overall: Each DNA sample taken from sorted CD4+ and CD8+ cells came to about 3 ug on average.

Study-level results: Around 29 shared CD8+ CDR3s appeared highly expressed within patients' immunodominant clones. With respect to CD8+ Simpson's diversity, patients and controls did not differ significantly.

The ends were cut back, 4 bases at V and 3 bases at J, with 10 bases in the middle. The CDR3 spans 13 residues. Per germline, CDR1 LNHNV and CDR2 YYDKDF (reference sequence). Regarding this clonotype: Its specificity is not known.

TCR beta VDJ and CDR3 profiling used genomic DNA as template. Each CDR3 protein gets one entry after TCRdb re-called the reads with MiXCR. The sample holds some 120,000 distinct CDR3 sequences; about half are singletons and the top ten take 2% to 3%. This sequence joins TRBV15 and TRBJ2-7; no clear D. This receptor was identified in a human donor in good health, serving as a control. The sample consisted of sorted CD4+, CD8+, or CD8+CD57+ T cells (not recorded which) from PBMCs. Here the CDR3 DNA reads TGTGCCACCAGCAAAAACAACTACTACGAGCAGTACTTC. Its translation: CATSKNNYYEQYF.